The present T cell receptor (beta chain) was sequenced within a study of T cells after yellow fever vaccination. One entry per CDR3 protein results from TCRdb running MiXCR on the 5' RACE reads. Among around 150,000 distinct CDR3 sequences listed, approximately 6.7% were seen once. The sample holds many counts of this clonotype. Its antigen is undetermined. Germline CDR1 is DFQATT and CDR2 is SNEGSKA (reference sequence). Trimming took 6 bases from V and 1 from J, leaving 12 bases between them. The CDR3 is made up of 14 amino acids. General study results and limits: Clones from primary vaccination mostly reappeared after the booster (less than 98% CD4, under 90% CD8). Sorted repertoires could include abundant contaminating clonotypes from bulk cells.

Sequences were derived from CD4+ T cells sorted from PBMCs, sampled about 5 days after the first yellow fever vaccination. The chain joins TRBV20-1 to TRBJ2-2; D possibly matches TRBD1 or TRBD2 (5 bases each). The origin of this receptor is a man aged 18-30 years who received the YFV17D yellow fever vaccine. The CDR3 is CSASGPMNTGELFF. As DNA, the CDR3 is TGCAGTGCCTCGGGACCGATGAACACCGGGGAGCTGTTTTTT.